The 24 T cell receptor beta chains below all came from one sample that was sequenced in a study of blood T cell repertoires in COVID-19 (TCRdb year 2020). Libraries came from the immunoSEQ multiplex PCR assay. TCRdb carries this immuneACCESS record with in-frame sequences only. Its versions omit some clonotypes, under half of them owing to an unresolved V gene in the studies checked, with the rest unexplained. The sample table lists about 64,000 clones, 80% to 90% of them with a count of one. 3.2% of the sample is held by the ten biggest clonotypes. The sample taken for sequencing was peripheral blood. Receptors originate from a man aged 50 to 59 with active COVID-19.

This clone came up once. V gene TRBV24-1 combines with J gene TRBJ1-5, with 8 bases lining up with TRBD1. The germline V gene encodes CDR1 KGHDR and CDR2 SFDVKD. With 3 bases clipped from V and 8 bases from J, the junction kept 11 bases outside the gene matches. The CDR3 is 16 amino acids. CDR3 in DNA: TGTGCCACCAGTGATCCCCTGGACAGGGACGGGAAGCCCCAGCATTTT. It encodes CATSDPLDRDGKPQHF.

The chain links TRBV21-1 to TRBJ2-7; the table's TRBD2 call for D was not verified on the DNA. TRBV21-1 is listed as a pseudogene. The CDR3 covers 16 residues. CDR3 nucleotides: TGTGCCAGCAGCAACCCTATAGCGGGAGTTAGGTACGAGCAGTACTTC. This gives the protein CASSNPIAGVRYEQYF.

The CDR3: CASSPGTAAYEQYF. The CDR3 DNA reads as TGTGCCAGCAGCCCCGGGACTGCCGCCTACGAGCAGTACTTC. The chain links TRBV2 to TRBJ2-7; tentative D call: TRBD2 (6 bases). Trimming pared 6 bases from V and 2 bases from J, leaving 14 bases between. Germline assignment: CDR1 SNHLY and CDR2 FYNNEI. The CDR3 is 14 amino acids.

This chain connects TRBV6-5 to TRBJ1-2; 10 bases line up with TRBD1. Germline trimming cut 7 bases from V and 8 bases from J; bases unmatched to any gene: 7. This CDR3 region has 13 residues. Germline CDR1 reads MNHEY; CDR2 reads SVGAGI. The CDR3 nucleotides are TGTGCCAGCAACCCGCGGACAGGGGGAGGCTACACCTTC. As protein: CASNPRTGGGYTF.

The V call is TRBV7-2, the J call TRBJ2-7, with D perhaps matching TRBD1 (5 bases). Germline-derived CDR1 and CDR2 are SGHTA and FQGNSA. The CDR3 sequence is 14 residues long. Trimming took off 4 bases at V and 6 bases at J, with 16 bases between the two ends. CDR3 sequence reads: CASSSPNRGPEQYF. CDR3 DNA: TGTGCCAGCAGCTCTCCCAATAGGGGTCCCGAGCAGTACTTC.

CDR3 in amino acids: CASSQVPFRGASFF. Here the CDR3 DNA reads TGTGCCAGCAGCCAAGTCCCGTTCAGGGGGGCGTCGTTCTTC. The chain carries TRBV3-1 (or the pseudogene TRBV3-2) and TRBJ2-1; weak D call: TRBD1 (7 bases). This CDR3 is built from 14 residues. The ends were cut back, 1 base at V and 15 bases at J, with 19 bases in the middle. CDR1 and CDR2 (germline): LGHDT, YNNKEL (reference sequence).

This chain uses TRBV6-1 with TRBJ1-3; D is possibly TRBD1 (6 bases). Germline lookup yields CDR1 MNHNS and CDR2 SASEGT. The CDR3 covers 15 residues. Trimming removed 2 bases from V and 1 base from J, with 9 bases in between. The CDR3 DNA follows: TGTGCCAGCAGTGAAAACAGGGAATCTGGAAACACCATATATTTT. It is translated as CASSENRESGNTIYF.

This clone was counted once. V is TRBV11-2 and J is TRBJ2-7, with 11 bases lining up with TRBD2. V was pared by 1 base and J by 1 base, with 3 bases of the junction left unmatched. The CDR3 runs 16 residues. Germline V gene data show CDR1 as SGHAT and CDR2 as FQNNGV. DNA for the CDR3: TGTGCCAGCAGCTTAGTGACTAGCGGGGAATCCTACGAGCAGTACTTC. It codes for CASSLVTSGESYEQYF.

The CDR3 nucleotides are TGTGCCAGCATCCTCGGGACAGGATTTCAGCCCCAGCATTTT. Encoded protein: CASILGTGFQPQHF. This chain links TRBV6-5 with TRBJ1-5; 8 nucleotides line up with TRBD1. Looked up from germline, CDR1 is MNHEY and CDR2 is SVGAGI. V trimming: 7 bases; J trimming: 6 bases; junction bases outside the gene matches: 8. The CDR3 has 14 amino acids.

V is TRBV5-1 and J is TRBJ2-3; 8 nucleotides line up with TRBD1. Germline assignment: CDR1 SGHRS and CDR2 YFSETQ. V was pared by 3 bases and J by 1 base, with 1 base of the junction left unmatched. This CDR3 region has 14 residues. CDR3 DNA: TGCGCCAGCAGCTGGGGACAGGGCACAGATACGCAGTATTTT. This translates into CASSWGQGTDTQYF.

In this sample, this clone turned up once. V is TRBV11-3 and J is TRBJ2-1; D possibly corresponds to TRBD2 (5 bases). Germline assignment: CDR1 SGHNT and CDR2 YENEEA. This CDR3 has 15 residues. V was pared by 2 bases and J by 3 bases, with 11 bases between. The CDR3 sequence is CASSLSGSLYNEQFF. CDR3 bases: TGTGCCAGCAGCTTATCGGGGTCACTCTACAATGAGCAGTTCTTC.

This chain uses TRBV15 with TRBJ1-2; 12 bases match TRBD1. Germline lookup yields CDR1 LNHNV and CDR2 YYDKDF (reference sequence). The CDR3 totals 15 residues. V dropped 8 bases and J dropped 8; count of bases not matched to a gene: 12. The CDR3 reads CATLRPGQGARGYTF. For the CDR3, the DNA is TGTGCCACCCTAAGACCGGGACAGGGGGCACGGGGCTACACCTTC.

The chain is built from TRBV9 and TRBJ2-5, with TRBD1 matching over 10 bases. The CDR3 runs to 17 residues. The trim removed 3 bases at V and 1 base at J, leaving 9 bases unmatched. CDR1 and CDR2 (germline): SGDLS, YYNGEE. CDR3 amino acids: CASSAHRTGGVQETQYF. The CDR3 nucleotides read TGTGCCAGCAGCGCCCATCGGACAGGGGGAGTCCAAGAGACCCAGTACTTC.

The CDR3 DNA reads as TGTGCCTGGAGTGTAGGACACTCTGGAAACACCATATATTTT. As protein: CAWSVGHSGNTIYF. The rearrangement links TRBV30 to TRBJ1-3; D perhaps matches TRBD1 (5 bases). The CDR3 extends over 14 amino acids. Germline loops: CDR1 GTSNPN, CDR2 SVGIG (reference sequence). V lost 0 bases and J 0 bases, leaving 6 bases between the germline ends.

The gene calls are TRBV5-3 and TRBJ1-6; maybe TRBD1 (6 bases). TRBV5-3 is an open reading frame, and its role is uncertain. Deletions cut 2 bases from V and 4 bases from J, with 10 bases between. The length of the CDR3 is 15 residues. The CDR3 sequence is CARSLGQGYNSPLHF. CDR3 in DNA: TGTGCCAGAAGCTTAGGGCAGGGGTATAATTCACCCCTCCACTTT.

The V gene is TRBV10-2, the J gene TRBJ2-7, with TRBD2 identical over 13 bases. CDR3 length: 17 amino acids. Looked up from germline, CDR1 is WSHSY and CDR2 is SAAADI. The junction had 4 bases not matched to a gene; V was cut back by 2 bases and J by 0 bases. The CDR3 DNA reads TGCGCCAGCAGTGAGCCGGGACTAGCGGGGAGCTCCTACGAGCAGTACTTC. This encodes CASSEPGLAGSSYEQYF.

The chain has TRBV2 and TRBJ2-3; 7 bases are a match to TRBD2. From germline, CDR1 is SNHLY and CDR2 FYNNEI. The CDR3 is 16 amino acids. V lost 7 bases and J lost 2; bases outside the gene matches: 12. The CDR3 DNA follows: TGTGCCAGCACCGACGGTACGGGAGGCCTCACAGATACGCAGTATTTT. This translates into CASTDGTGGLTDTQYF.

The V gene is TRBV2, the J gene TRBJ1-1; perhaps TRBD1 as D (6 bases). CDR3 length: 15 amino acids. Trimming cost V 3 bases and J 0 bases, with 11 bases left between them. The V gene's germline CDR1 is SNHLY and CDR2 FYNNEI. Here the CDR3 DNA reads TGTGCCAGCAGTGAGTGGGACACAGTGAACACTGAAGCTTTCTTT. Translation gives CASSEWDTVNTEAFF.

The J gene is TRBJ1-2, the V gene TRBV13; 8 nucleotides agree with TRBD1. CDR1 PRHDT and CDR2 FYEKMQ come from the germline V gene (reference sequence). The CDR3 covers 15 residues. The V and J ends lost 4 bases and 5 bases, in that order; junction bases with no gene match: 9. As DNA, the CDR3 is TGTGCCAGCAGCTCGGCGGGACAGGATCTTTATGGCTACACCTTC. Protein product: CASSSAGQDLYGYTF.

The V and J genes are TRBV5-1 and TRBJ1-2, with 7 bases aligning to TRBD1. The CDR3 spans 15 residues. Germline V lookup: CDR1 SGHRS, CDR2 YFSETQ. The V gene end was trimmed by 0 bases and the J gene end by 4 bases; junction bases not matched to a gene: 6. In DNA form, the CDR3 reads TGCGCCAGCAGCTTGGGACAGGGACTTATCTATGGCTACACCTTC. Translation gives CASSLGQGLIYGYTF.

CDR3 nucleotide sequence: TGTGCCAGCAGCTGGGACAGACAAGAGACCCAGTACTTC. It encodes CASSWDRQETQYF. The J gene is TRBJ2-5, the V gene TRBV7-2; 7 positions match TRBD1. The V and J ends lost 4 bases and 2 bases, in that order; junction bases with no gene match: 1. The germline CDR1 and CDR2 sequences are SGHTA and FQGNSA. This CDR3 is 13 amino acids long.

The chain links TRBV5-4 to TRBJ2-1; 7 bases are shared with TRBD2. CDR1 is SGHNT and CDR2 is YYREEE in the germline V gene (reference sequence). With 0 bases clipped from V and 3 bases from J, the junction kept 3 bases outside the gene matches. The CDR3 is made up of 15 amino acids. CDR3 sequence: CASSLGGSGYNEQFF. In DNA form, the CDR3 reads TGTGCCAGCAGCTTGGGCGGGAGCGGCTACAATGAGCAGTTCTTC.

The V and J genes are TRBV14 and TRBJ2-3; no reliable D call. Germline V gene data show CDR1 as SGHDN and CDR2 as FVKESK. The CDR3 has 14 amino acids. The ends were cut back, 5 bases at V and 3 bases at J, with 12 bases in the middle. Here the CDR3 reads CASSSPTRTDTQYF. CDR3 DNA: TGTGCCAGCAGCTCACCGACTCGGACAGATACGCAGTATTTT. Complete variable domain (other parts from reference TRBV14 and TRBJ2-3): EAGVTQFPSHSVIEKGQTVTLRCDPISGHDNLYWYRRVMGKEIKFLLHFVKESKQDESGMPNNRFLAERTGGTYSTLKVQPAELEDSGVYFCASSSPTRTDTQYFGPGTRLTVL.

This CDR3 reads CASSLGRGGHNEQFF. In DNA form, the CDR3 reads TGTGCCAGCAGCTTAGGCAGGGGTGGGCACAATGAGCAGTTCTTC. The V call is TRBV7-2, the J call TRBJ2-1; D is possibly TRBD1 (6 bases). Germline CDR1 SGHTA, CDR2 FQGNSA. The V and J ends lost 1 base and 5 bases respectively, with 12 bases between them. This CDR3 is 15 amino acids long.